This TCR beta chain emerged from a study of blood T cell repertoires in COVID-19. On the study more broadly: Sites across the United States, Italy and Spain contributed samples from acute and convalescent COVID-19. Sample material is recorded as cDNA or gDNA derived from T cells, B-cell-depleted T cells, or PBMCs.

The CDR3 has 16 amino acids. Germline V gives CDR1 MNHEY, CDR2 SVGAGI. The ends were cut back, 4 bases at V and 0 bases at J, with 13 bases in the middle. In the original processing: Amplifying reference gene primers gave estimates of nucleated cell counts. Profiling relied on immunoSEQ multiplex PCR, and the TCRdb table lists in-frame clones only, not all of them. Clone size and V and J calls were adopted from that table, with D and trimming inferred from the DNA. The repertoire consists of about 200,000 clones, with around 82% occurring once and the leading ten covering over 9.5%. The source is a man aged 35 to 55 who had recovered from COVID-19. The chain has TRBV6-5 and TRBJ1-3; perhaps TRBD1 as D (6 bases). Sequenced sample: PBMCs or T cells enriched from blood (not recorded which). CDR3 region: CASSSGTTSSGNTIYF. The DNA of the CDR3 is TGTGCCAGCAGTTCCGGGACAACCAGCTCTGGAAACACCATATATTTT.